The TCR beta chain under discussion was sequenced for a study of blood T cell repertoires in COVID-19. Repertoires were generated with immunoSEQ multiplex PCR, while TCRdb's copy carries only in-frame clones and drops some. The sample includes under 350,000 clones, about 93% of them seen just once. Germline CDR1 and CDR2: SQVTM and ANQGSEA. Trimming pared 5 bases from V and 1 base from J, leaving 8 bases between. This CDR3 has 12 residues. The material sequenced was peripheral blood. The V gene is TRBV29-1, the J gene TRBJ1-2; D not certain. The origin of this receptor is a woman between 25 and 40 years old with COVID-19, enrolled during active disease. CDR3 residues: CSVLENNYGYTF. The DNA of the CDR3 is TGCAGCGTTCTTGAGAATAACTATGGCTACACCTTC. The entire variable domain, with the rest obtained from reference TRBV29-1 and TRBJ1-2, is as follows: SAVISQKPSRDICQRGTSLTIQCQVDSQVTMMFWYRQQPGQSLTLIATANQGSEATYESGFVIDKFPISRPNLTFSTLTVSNMSPEDSSIYLCSVLENNYGYTFGSGTRLTVV.